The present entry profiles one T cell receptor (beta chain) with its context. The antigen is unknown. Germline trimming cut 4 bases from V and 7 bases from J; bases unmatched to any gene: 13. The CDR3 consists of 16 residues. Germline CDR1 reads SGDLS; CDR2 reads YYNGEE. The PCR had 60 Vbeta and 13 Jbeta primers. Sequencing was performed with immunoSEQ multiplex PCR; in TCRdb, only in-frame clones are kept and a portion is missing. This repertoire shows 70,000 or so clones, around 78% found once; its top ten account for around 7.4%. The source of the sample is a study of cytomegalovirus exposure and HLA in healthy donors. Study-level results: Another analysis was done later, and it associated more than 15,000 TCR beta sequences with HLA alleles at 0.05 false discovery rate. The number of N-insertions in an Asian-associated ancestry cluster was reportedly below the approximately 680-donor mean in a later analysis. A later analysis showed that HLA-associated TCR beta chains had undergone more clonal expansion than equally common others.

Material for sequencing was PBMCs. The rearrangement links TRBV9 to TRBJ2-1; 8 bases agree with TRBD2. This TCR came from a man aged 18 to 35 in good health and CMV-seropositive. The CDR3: CASSRGGGTLSNEQFF. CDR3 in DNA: TGTGCCAGCAGCAGGGGCGGGGGGACTCTTAGTAATGAGCAGTTCTTC.